This entry lists 26 T cell receptor beta chains sequenced from one sample in a study of blood T cell repertoires in COVID-19. Here immunoSEQ multiplex PCR was the method, and the copy in TCRdb shows in-frame clones only, minus some. This sample has roughly 70,000 clones, with 80% to 90% found just once. The sample taken for sequencing was peripheral blood. These TCRs come from an elderly man with acute or convalescent COVID-19.

The rearrangement uses TRBV5-5 and TRBJ1-2, with 9 bases aligning to TRBD1. Germline CDR1 reads SGHKS; CDR2 reads YYEKEE (reference sequence). CDR3 size: 15 residues. Trimming took 1 base from V and 6 from J; bases not matched to a gene: 7. The CDR3 is CASSLKGQGQNGYTF. CDR3 nucleotide sequence: TGTGCCAGCAGCTTGAAGGGACAGGGCCAGAATGGCTACACCTTC.

In its sample, this clone was seen once. The chain employs TRBV25-1 and TRBJ2-3, with TRBD1 matching over 7 bases. The junction had 2 bases not matched to a gene; V was cut back by 4 bases and J by 1 base. CDR3 length: 14 residues. CDR1 MGHDK and CDR2 SYGVNS come from the germline V gene. The CDR3 is CASSGGQRTDTQYF. In nucleotides, the CDR3 is TGTGCCAGCAGTGGGGGACAGCGCACAGATACGCAGTATTTT.

The chain couples TRBV30 to TRBJ2-1, with D perhaps matching TRBD2 (6 bases). The germline V gene has CDR1 GTSNPN and CDR2 SVGIG (reference sequence). Trimming cost V 3 bases and J 6 bases, with 9 bases left between them. CDR3 length: 12 residues. The CDR3 protein is CAWRLSGNEQFF. CDR3 in DNA: TGTGCCTGGAGGCTTAGCGGCAATGAGCAGTTCTTC. Combining the CDR3 with reference TRBV30 and TRBJ2-1 gives the whole variable domain SQTIHQWPATLVQPVGSPLSLECTVEGTSNPNLYWYRQAAGRGLQLLFYSVGIGQISSEVPQNLSASRPQDRQFILSSKKLLLSDSGFYLCAWRLSGNEQFFGPGTRLTVL.

This clone occurred once. This sequence joins TRBV6-5 and TRBJ1-2; D might be TRBD1 (6 bases). Trimming took 4 bases from V and 0 from J, leaving 15 bases between them. Germline V CDR1 and CDR2: MNHEY, SVGAGI. The CDR3 has 16 residues. The CDR3 loop is CASSSTGTFANYGYTF. CDR3 sequence (DNA): TGTGCCAGCAGTTCCACAGGGACATTCGCTAACTATGGCTACACCTTC.

The genes are TRBV30 and TRBJ2-6; TRBD1 matches at 11 bases. The CDR3 covers 15 residues. The germline V gene encodes CDR1 GTSNPN and CDR2 SVGIG (reference sequence). V was pared by 5 bases and J by 1 base, with 1 base of the junction left unmatched. DNA of the CDR3: TGTGCCTGGGGACAGGGGGCATCTGGGGCCAACGTCCTGACTTTC. Protein product: CAWGQGASGANVLTF.

The chain employs TRBV27 and TRBJ1-4; a possible D gene is TRBD1 (5 bases). Germline CDR1 MNHEY, CDR2 SMNVEV (reference sequence). The CDR3 is 17 amino acids. V lost 4 bases and J lost 1, with 16 bases in between. The CDR3 loop reads CASSSDRDWKTNEKLFF. DNA of the CDR3: TGTGCCAGCAGTTCCGACCGGGACTGGAAAACTAATGAAAAACTGTTTTTT.

This chain uses TRBV3-1 (or the pseudogene TRBV3-2) with TRBJ2-3; 11 bases are shared with TRBD2. V shed 4 bases, J shed 6 bases, and the junction held 6 bases outside the gene matches. The CDR3 spans 15 residues. The V gene's germline CDR1 is LGHDT and CDR2 YNNKEL (reference sequence). CDR3 coding DNA: TGTGCCAGCAGCCGTAGCGGGGGGGCTAGGGATACGCAGTATTTT. The encoded protein is CASSRSGGARDTQYF.

This clone occurred once. The rearrangement links TRBV30 to TRBJ2-7, with 8 bases matching TRBD2. Germline-derived CDR1 and CDR2 are GTSNPN and SVGIG (reference sequence). This CDR3 contains 13 residues. Losses at the gene ends were 8 bases for V and 1 base for J; bases not matched to a gene: 7. The CDR3 nucleotides read TGTGCCGTCTCTTCGGGGGGGTCCTACGAGCAGTACTTC. As protein: CAVSSGGSYEQYF. The full variable domain, in which reference TRBV30 and TRBJ2-7 provide the parts outside the CDR3, is SQTIHQWPATLVQPVGSPLSLECTVEGTSNPNLYWYRQAAGRGLQLLFYSVGIGQISSEVPQNLSASRPQDRQFILSSKKLLLSDSGFYLCAVSSGGSYEQYFGPGTRLTVT.

The genes are TRBV7-9 and TRBJ1-1; 8 nucleotides align to TRBD1. Germline loops: CDR1 SEHNR, CDR2 FQNEAQ (reference sequence). J gave up 0 bases and V 4 bases, and 4 bases lay outside the gene matches. The CDR3 consists of 15 residues. The DNA for the CDR3 is TGTGCCAGCAGCTCCGGACAGGGCATGAACACTGAAGCTTTCTTT. This sequence encodes CASSSGQGMNTEAFF.

V is TRBV14 and J is TRBJ2-5, with TRBD2 identical over 10 bases. The CDR3 loop spans 16 amino acids. J gave up 0 bases and V 2 bases, and 3 bases lay outside the gene matches. Germline CDR1 reads SGHDN; CDR2 reads FVKESK. The CDR3 DNA is TGTGCCAGCAGCCAACCACTAGCGGGGTACCAAGAGACCCAGTACTTC. Translating it yields CASSQPLAGYQETQYF. Full variable domain (remainder filled in from reference TRBV14 and TRBJ2-5): EAGVTQFPSHSVIEKGQTVTLRCDPISGHDNLYWYRRVMGKEIKFLLHFVKESKQDESGMPNNRFLAERTGGTYSTLKVQPAELEDSGVYFCASSQPLAGYQETQYFGPGTRLLVL.

In DNA, the CDR3 is TGTGCCAGCAGCCGATTAATCGATAGCGGGGGGGCCAGAGAGACCCAGTACTTC. Residues: CASSRLIDSGGARETQYF. J is TRBJ2-5 and V is TRBV3-1 (or the pseudogene TRBV3-2); 11 bases line up with TRBD2. The germline V gene has CDR1 LGHDT and CDR2 YNNKEL (reference sequence). This CDR3 is built from 18 residues. The ends lost 4 bases at V and 4 bases at J; junction bases unmatched: 14.

The chain combines TRBV7-2 with TRBJ2-5; D might be TRBD2 (6 bases). Trimming took 5 bases from V and 5 from J, leaving 15 bases between them. CDR1 and CDR2 (germline): SGHTA, FQGNSA. The CDR3 has 14 residues. Written as DNA, the CDR3 is TGTGCCAGCAGCCCCAGGGACTTTCGGGAGACCCAGTACTTC. It encodes CASSPRDFRETQYF.

This rearrangement joins TRBV5-1 to TRBJ2-2; 9 bases are a match to TRBD1. Trimming took 6 bases from V and 5 from J; bases not matched to a gene: 11. This CDR3 has 16 residues. Germline V gives CDR1 SGHRS, CDR2 YFSETQ. DNA of the CDR3: TGCGCCAGCACCCCGGGGGACAGGGAGTATACCGGGGAGCTGTTTTTT. This encodes CASTPGDREYTGELFF.

This chain joins TRBV11-2 and TRBJ2-1; 7 bases align to TRBD1. This CDR3 contains 13 residues. J lost 8 bases, V lost 6 bases, and 7 bases had no gene match. Germline V gene lookup returns CDR1 SGHAT and CDR2 FQNNGV. CDR3 loop: CASSRQGTDEQFF. The DNA of the CDR3 is TGTGCCAGCAGTCGACAGGGTACCGATGAGCAGTTCTTC.

The gene calls are TRBV18 and TRBJ1-2; tentative D call: TRBD1 (5 bases). The CDR3 extends over 14 amino acids. V lost 3 bases, J lost 4 bases, and 12 bases lay in between. The V gene's germline CDR1 is KGHSH and CDR2 LQKENI. The CDR3 nucleotides are TGTGCCAGCTCACCGGCAGGGCAAACCTATGGCTACACCTTC. Its translation: CASSPAGQTYGYTF. The full variable domain, its missing parts supplied by reference TRBV18 and TRBJ1-2, is NAGVMQNPRHLVRRRGQEARLRCSPMKGHSHVYWYRQLPEEGLKFMVYLQKENIIDESGMPKERFSAEFPKEGPSILRIQQVVRGDSAAYFCASSPAGQTYGYTFGSGTRLTVV.

The rearrangement uses TRBV19 and TRBJ1-3, with D possibly being TRBD1 (5 bases). There are 14 residues in the CDR3. Trimming shortened V by 6 bases and J by 0 bases, and 9 bases separated the two germline ends. Germline V gene sequence: CDR1 LNHDA, CDR2 SQIVND (reference sequence). The CDR3 DNA reads as TGTGCCAGTAGACAGGTGGGCTCTGGAAACACCATATATTTT. This sequence encodes CASRQVGSGNTIYF.

Here the CDR3 DNA reads TGTGCCAGCAGCGCAGACAGGGATATCACAGATACGCAGTATTTT. Amino acids: CASSADRDITDTQYF. The chain combines TRBV7-9 with TRBJ2-3; 7 bases are shared with TRBD1. J gave up 2 bases and V 5 bases, and 7 bases lay outside the gene matches. The CDR3 contains 15 residues. CDR1 is SEHNR and CDR2 is FQNEAQ in the germline V gene (reference sequence).

This clone was observed a few times. This chain joins TRBV7-8 and TRBJ1-5; D unresolved. Germline V gene sequence: CDR1 SGHVS, CDR2 FQNEAQ. The CDR3 runs 16 residues. Trimming took 5 bases from V and 0 from J, leaving 14 bases between them. CDR3 sequence: CASSPYGLFSNQPQHF. CDR3 sequence (DNA): TGTGCCAGCAGCCCGTACGGACTGTTTAGCAATCAGCCCCAGCATTTT. Full variable domain (missing parts from reference TRBV7-8 and TRBJ1-5): GAGVSQSPRYKVAKRGQDVALRCDPISGHVSLFWYQQALGQGPEFLTYFQNEAQLDKSGLPSDRFFAERPEGSVSTLKIQRTQQEDSAVYLCASSPYGLFSNQPQHFGDGTRLSIL.

The chain is built from TRBV25-1 and TRBJ2-2; D call uncertain. The CDR3 is 13 amino acids. The V gene lost 1 base and the J gene lost 5 bases, with 5 bases spanning the gap. The V gene's germline CDR1 is MGHDK and CDR2 SYGVNS. As DNA, the CDR3 is TGTGCCAGCAGTGAATCAGTTACCGGGGAGCTGTTTTTT. Translation gives CASSESVTGELFF.

The chain has TRBV20-1 and TRBJ1-4, with 10 bases aligning to TRBD1. Trimming cost V 7 bases and J 12 bases; bases outside gene matches: 5. Germline loops: CDR1 DFQATT, CDR2 SNEGSKA (reference sequence). The CDR3 extends over 11 amino acids. CDR3 nucleotide sequence: TGCAGTGTAGACAGGGGGCTGGAACTGTTTTTT. The encoded protein is CSVDRGLELFF.

This chain uses TRBV2 with TRBJ2-2; D call uncertain. V dropped 7 bases and J dropped 2 bases, with 8 bases sitting between them. The V gene's germline CDR1 is SNHLY and CDR2 FYNNEI. This CDR3 has 13 amino acids. CDR3 sequence: CASILTNTGELFF. CDR3 bases: TGTGCCAGCATTCTGACTAACACCGGGGAGCTGTTTTTT.

This clone occurred once. J is TRBJ2-3 and V is TRBV4-2; 12 nucleotides line up with TRBD1. The trim removed 4 bases at V and 4 bases at J, leaving 3 bases unmatched. The CDR3 is 15 residues long. Germline V gives CDR1 LGHNA, CDR2 YNFKEQ. The CDR3 bases are TGTGCCAGCAGCCCGGGACAGGGGGCGGCAGATACGCAGTATTTT. Translating gives CASSPGQGAADTQYF.

The chain combines TRBV21-1 with TRBJ1-5. TRBV21-1 represents a pseudogene. This CDR3 has 17 residues. The chain's CDR3 is CASSPSRGVYGNQPQHF. The CDR3 region has the DNA TGTGCCAGCAGCCCTAGTCGGGGGGTGTATGGCAATCAGCCCCAGCATTTT.

CDR3 nucleotides: TGTGCCACCAGCAACTTGCGACAGGGGGACCAGCCCCAGCATTTT. The encoded protein is CATSNLRQGDQPQHF. The V and J genes are TRBV15 and TRBJ1-5; 9 bases map to TRBD1. Looked up from germline, CDR1 is LNHNV and CDR2 is YYDKDF (reference sequence). The CDR3 sequence is 15 residues long. V was clipped by 4 bases and J by 7 bases; unmatched bases: 8.

This clone has only a few counts. At the DNA level, this CDR3 is encoded by other sequences in the same sample as well. The chain links TRBV2 to TRBJ1-6, with D maybe TRBD1 (5 bases). The CDR3 totals 14 residues. Trimming pared 0 bases from V and 7 bases from J, leaving 7 bases between. Germline V CDR1 and CDR2: SNHLY, FYNNEI. CDR3 in DNA: TGTGCCAGCAGTGAAGCCAGGGTGAATTCACCCCTCCACTTT. Protein: CASSEARVNSPLHF. The variable domain in full, completed from reference TRBV2 and TRBJ1-6, reads EPEVTQTPSHQVTQMGQEVILRCVPISNHLYFYWYRQILGQKVEFLVSFYNNEISEKSEIFDDQFSVERPDGSNFTLKIRSTKLEDSAMYFCASSEARVNSPLHFGNGTRLTVT.

This rearrangement joins TRBV7-9 to TRBJ1-4; D remains unclear. CDR3 length: 14 amino acids. Germline loops: CDR1 SEHNR, CDR2 FQNEAQ (reference sequence). The V end was cut by 1 base, the J end by 8 bases, with 11 bases between. CDR3 sequence (DNA): TGTGCCAGCAGCTTAGAGACCCTCGGGGAAAAACTGTTTTTT. Its protein product is CASSLETLGEKLFF.